This T cell receptor (beta chain) came from a study of blood T cells in healthy people across ages. As concerns this clonotype: A read error may produce the germline difference seen at one junction end.

The CDR3 totals 17 residues. Germline CDR1 reads MNHEY; CDR2 reads SVGAGI. A second PCR of roughly 7 to 11 cycles used a sample-barcoded 5' primer and a J-beta primer mix. TCRdb recomputed calls from the 5' RACE reads with MiXCR, one row per CDR3 protein. The repertoire includes fewer than 650,000 distinct CDR3 sequences, roughly a quarter of them detected once, and 3% to 4.5% sits in the top ten. These data also featured in a second study, about T cells of mothers and their children.

This rearrangement joins TRBV6-5 to TRBJ1-6; 11 positions match TRBD1. The sample taken for sequencing was blood. The TCR comes from a boy younger than 10 in good health. The CDR3 loop reads CASSYSLDRGLRAPLHF. The CDR3 DNA follows: TGTGCCAGCAGCTACTCGTTGGACAGGGGGCTCCGGGCACCCCTCCACTTT.